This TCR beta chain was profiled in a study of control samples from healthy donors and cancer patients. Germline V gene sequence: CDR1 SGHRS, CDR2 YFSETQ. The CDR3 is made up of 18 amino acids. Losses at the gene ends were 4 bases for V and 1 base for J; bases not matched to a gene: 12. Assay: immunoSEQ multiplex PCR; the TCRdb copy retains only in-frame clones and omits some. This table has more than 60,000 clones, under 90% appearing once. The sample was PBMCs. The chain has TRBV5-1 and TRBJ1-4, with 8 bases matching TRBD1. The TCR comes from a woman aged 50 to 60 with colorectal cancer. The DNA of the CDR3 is TGCGCCAGCAGCATCGGGACAGGCCGGGGGGTAACTAATGAAAAACTGTTTTTT. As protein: CASSIGTGRGVTNEKLFF.